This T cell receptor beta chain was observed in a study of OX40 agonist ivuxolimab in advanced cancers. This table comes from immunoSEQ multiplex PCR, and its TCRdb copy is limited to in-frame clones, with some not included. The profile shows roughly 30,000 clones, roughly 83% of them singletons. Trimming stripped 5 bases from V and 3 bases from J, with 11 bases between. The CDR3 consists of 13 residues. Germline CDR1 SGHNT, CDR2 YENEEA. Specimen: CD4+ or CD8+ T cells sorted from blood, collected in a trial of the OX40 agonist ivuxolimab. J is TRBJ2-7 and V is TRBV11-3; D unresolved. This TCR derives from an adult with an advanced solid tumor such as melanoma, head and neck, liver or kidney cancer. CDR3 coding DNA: TGTGCCAGCAGCCCACCAATGGGCTACGAGCAGTACTTC. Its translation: CASSPPMGYEQYF.